Each of the 22 T cell receptor beta chains below was sequenced from the same sample in a study of OX40 agonist ivuxolimab in advanced cancers. Receptor amplification or capture employed the immunoSEQ multiplex PCR assay. What TCRdb holds here is the immuneACCESS table cut down to in-frame rearrangements. Part of the clones is not present; checked against another copy, under half of the missing clones reflect an unresolved V gene, and the others are unexplained. Within this sample are about 64,000 clones, with about 87% of them counted one time only. The ten top clones hold 0.67% of the sample. The starting material was CD4+ or CD8+ T cells sorted from blood, obtained in a trial of the OX40 agonist ivuxolimab. The receptors were gathered from an adult with an advanced solid tumor such as melanoma, head and neck, liver or kidney cancer.

CDR3 sequence (DNA): TGCGCCAGCAGCTCAACTCGAGGGTCGGAGACCCAGTACTTC. Its translation: CASSSTRGSETQYF. V and J are TRBV5-1 and TRBJ2-5; tentatively, D is TRBD2 (5 bases). V was trimmed by 3 bases and J by 5 bases, leaving 14 bases between them. Germline V gene lookup returns CDR1 SGHRS and CDR2 YFSETQ. CDR3 length: 14 amino acids. Using reference TRBV5-1 and TRBJ2-5 for the parts outside the CDR3, the full variable domain is KAGVTQTPRYLIKTRGQQVTLSCSPISGHRSVSWYQQTPGQGLQFLFEYFSETQRNKGNFPGRFSGRQFSNSRSEMNVSTLELGDSALYLCASSSTRGSETQYFGPGTRLLVL.

This chain joins TRBV7-9 and TRBJ1-4; no firm D call. Germline V gene lookup returns CDR1 SEHNR and CDR2 FQNEAQ (reference sequence). This CDR3 has 11 amino acids. V lost 4 bases and J 6 bases, leaving 3 bases between the germline ends. In DNA form, the CDR3 reads TGTGCCAGCAGCTCTTATGAAAAACTGTTTTTT. Its protein is CASSSYEKLFF.

The gene calls are TRBV7-3 and TRBJ1-4; D is uncertain. The length of the CDR3 is 13 residues. Trimming took off 5 bases at V and 4 bases at J, with 8 bases between the two ends. CDR1 is SGHTA, CDR2 FQGTGA, per germline. CDR3 in DNA: TGTGCCAGCAGCCGGGGAGTTAATGAAAAACTGTTTTTT. Translating it yields CASSRGVNEKLFF.

The chain's CDR3 is CASNSGGRYEQYF. The DNA of the CDR3 is TGTGCCAGCAATTCTGGGGGTCGCTACGAGCAGTACTTC. This chain joins TRBV28 and TRBJ2-7; possibly TRBD1 or TRBD2 for D (5 bases each). Per the germline V gene, CDR1 is MDHEN and CDR2 is SYDVKM. V gave up 7 bases and J gave up 3 bases, with 13 bases separating them. The CDR3 has 13 residues.

The rearrangement uses TRBV28 and TRBJ2-3, with 10 bases matching TRBD2. J lost 3 bases, V lost 8 bases, and 8 bases had no gene match. Germline V gene sequence: CDR1 MDHEN, CDR2 SYDVKM. This CDR3 comprises 15 residues. This chain's CDR3 is CASGPPSGSTDTQYF. DNA of the CDR3: TGTGCCAGCGGTCCTCCTAGCGGGAGTACAGATACGCAGTATTTT. The variable domain in full, with the rest retrieved from reference TRBV28 and TRBJ2-3, is DVKVTQSSRYLVKRTGEKVFLECVQDMDHENMFWYRQDPGLGLRLIYFSYDVKMKEKGDIPEGYSVSREKKERFSLILESASTNQTSMYLCASGPPSGSTDTQYFGPGTRLTVL.

The chain joins TRBV6-1 to TRBJ2-3, with 10 bases identical to TRBD2. The V and J ends lost 1 base and 6 bases, in that order; junction bases with no gene match: 4. The CDR3 has 15 residues. CDR1 and CDR2 from the germline V gene are MNHNS and SASEGT. Written as DNA, the CDR3 is TGTGCCAGCAGTGAAGTCCTAGCGGGAGAGGATACGCAGTATTTT. It codes for CASSEVLAGEDTQYF.

The V gene is TRBV11-2, the J gene TRBJ1-5, with D possibly being TRBD1 (5 bases). The CDR3 is 13 amino acids. The germline V gene encodes CDR1 SGHAT and CDR2 FQNNGV. Trimming removed 1 base at V and 6 bases at J, with 7 bases between. The CDR3, as DNA: TGTGCCAGCAGCTTAGCGGGGGGTCAGCCCCAGCATTTT. This gives the protein CASSLAGGQPQHF.

The chain uses TRBV2 and TRBJ2-1; 9 nucleotides agree with TRBD2. Trimming at V came to 4 bases and at J to 8 bases, leaving 12 bases not matched to a gene. The V gene's germline CDR1 is SNHLY and CDR2 FYNNEI. The CDR3 contains 16 residues. CDR3: CASSGMAGGPLYEQFF. CDR3 bases: TGTGCCAGCAGTGGAATGGCGGGAGGGCCCCTGTATGAGCAGTTCTTC.

The chain is built from TRBV2 and TRBJ2-7; 9 bases line up with TRBD2. Per the germline V gene, CDR1 is SNHLY and CDR2 is FYNNEI. V shed 5 bases and J 2 bases; nucleotides not matched to a gene: 10. CDR3 length equals 16 residues. CDR3 residues: CASSYPTSGPTYEQYF. The DNA for the CDR3 is TGTGCCAGCAGTTACCCTACTAGCGGGCCTACCTACGAGCAGTACTTC. The whole variable domain, remainder taken from reference TRBV2 and TRBJ2-7, is EPEVTQTPSHQVTQMGQEVILRCVPISNHLYFYWYRQILGQKVEFLVSFYNNEISEKSEIFDDQFSVERPDGSNFTLKIRSTKLEDSAMYFCASSYPTSGPTYEQYFGPGTRLTVT.

This sequence joins TRBV28 and TRBJ1-6; D is possibly TRBD1 (5 bases). The CDR3 spans 15 residues. Trimming took off 2 bases at V and 10 bases at J, with 15 bases between the two ends. Germline V gene data show CDR1 as MDHEN and CDR2 as SYDVKM. The CDR3 loop is CASSLGRAVRSPLHF. CDR3 bases: TGTGCCAGCAGTTTAGGCAGGGCCGTACGGTCACCCCTCCACTTT.

The sample holds a few counts of this clone. This sequence joins TRBV5-1 and TRBJ2-7; unclear D gene. Looked up from germline, CDR1 is SGHRS and CDR2 is YFSETQ. The CDR3 contains 13 residues. The V end lost 5 bases, the J end lost 3 bases, and 12 bases lay between the germline ends. The CDR3 region is CASSWARGYEQYF. The CDR3 region has the DNA TGCGCCAGCAGTTGGGCCAGAGGCTACGAGCAGTACTTC.

The chain is built from TRBV30 and TRBJ1-4; tentatively, D is TRBD1 (6 bases). Germline V gene sequence: CDR1 GTSNPN, CDR2 SVGIG (reference sequence). CDR3 length: 16 residues. V was trimmed by 0 bases and J by 0 bases, leaving 11 bases between them. CDR3 in DNA: TGTGCCTGGAGTGTAGGGGGGGTCTCAACTAATGAAAAACTGTTTTTT. This gives the protein CAWSVGGVSTNEKLFF.

This clone was detected only a few times. The V gene is TRBV20-1, the J gene TRBJ2-7; D possibly matches TRBD1 or TRBD2 (5 bases each). The CDR3 loop spans 11 amino acids. With 5 bases removed from V and 6 bases from J, the gap between germline ends came to 11 bases. Germline CDR1 and CDR2: DFQATT and SNEGSKA (reference sequence). CDR3 residues: CSAGTGPEQYF. The DNA of the CDR3 is TGCAGTGCTGGGACGGGACCCGAGCAGTACTTC.

In this sample, this clone turned up once. The chain joins TRBV15 to TRBJ1-4, with 8 positions matching TRBD1. V was pared by 1 base and J by 4 bases, with 2 bases of the junction left unmatched. The germline CDR1 and CDR2 sequences are LNHNV and YYDKDF (reference sequence). The CDR3 has 15 residues. The CDR3 coding sequence is TGTGCCACCAGCAGAGCGGACAGGGATAATGAAAAACTGTTTTTT. It specifies CATSRADRDNEKLFF.

The rearrangement uses TRBV5-1 and TRBJ2-5, with 8 bases matching TRBD1. V shed 3 bases and J 4 bases; nucleotides not matched to a gene: 11. CDR3 size: 16 residues. The germline V gene has CDR1 SGHRS and CDR2 YFSETQ. CDR3 sequence: CASSSLGPQGGETQYF. CDR3 coding DNA: TGCGCCAGCAGCTCGTTAGGTCCACAGGGGGGAGAGACCCAGTACTTC.

In the case of this clone: Its ends do not fully match the called genes, so a read error is possible. This rearrangement joins TRBV7-9 to TRBJ2-1, with D perhaps matching TRBD1 or TRBD2 (6 bases each). CDR1 and CDR2 (germline): SEHNR, FQNEAQ (reference sequence). The CDR3 is 14 residues long. This chain's CDR3 is CASSLAGGGSEQFF. The CDR3 DNA is TGTGCCAGCAGCCTAGCAGGAGGGGGGAGCGAGCAGTTCTTC.

The chain couples TRBV6-4 to TRBJ2-2; a possible D gene is TRBD1 (6 bases). Trimming left V 5 bases short and J 5 bases short, with 9 bases between. This CDR3 region has 13 residues. Germline CDR1 reads MRHNA; CDR2 reads SNTAGT. CDR3 in amino acids: CASSPQGTGELFF. The CDR3 nucleotides read TGTGCCAGCAGTCCACAGGGAACCGGGGAGCTGTTTTTT.

J is TRBJ2-2 and V is TRBV19, with TRBD2 matching 7 bases. Per germline, CDR1 LNHDA and CDR2 SQIVND (reference sequence). The CDR3 runs 14 residues. V dropped 6 bases and J dropped 3; count of bases not matched to a gene: 4. The CDR3 protein is CASRFGGDTGELFF. The CDR3 DNA is TGTGCCAGTAGGTTTGGGGGGGACACCGGGGAGCTGTTTTTT. Using reference TRBV19 and TRBJ2-2 for the parts outside the CDR3, the full variable domain is DGGITQSPKYLFRKEGQNVTLSCEQNLNHDAMYWYRQDPGQGLRLIYYSQIVNDFQKGDIAEGYSVSREKKESFPLTVTSAQKNPTAFYLCASRFGGDTGELFFGEGSRLTVL.

V is TRBV27 and J is TRBJ2-7, with D possibly matching TRBD2 (5 bases). V was pared by 5 bases and J by 2 bases, with 13 bases between. CDR1 is MNHEY and CDR2 is SMNVEV in the germline V gene (reference sequence). This CDR3 contains 14 residues. Here the CDR3 DNA reads TGTGCCAGCAGTCCCCAGACTAACCCCTACGAGCAGTACTTC. Encoded protein: CASSPQTNPYEQYF.

J is TRBJ1-2 and V is TRBV11-2; D remains ambiguous. Germline V CDR1 and CDR2: SGHAT, FQNNGV. The CDR3 spans 15 residues. Trimming took off 0 bases at V and 5 bases at J, with 13 bases between the two ends. This CDR3 is CASSLDDGMGYGYTF. The CDR3 DNA reads TGTGCCAGCAGCTTAGATGATGGGATGGGGTATGGCTACACCTTC.

V gene TRBV6-5 combines with J gene TRBJ2-7; no reliable D call. CDR1 and CDR2 (germline): MNHEY, SVGAGI. This CDR3 region has 12 residues. V lost 2 bases, J lost 2 bases, and 4 bases lay in between. The CDR3 sequence: CASSYVAYEQYF. The DNA for the CDR3 is TGTGCCAGCAGTTACGTCGCCTACGAGCAGTACTTC.

The genes are TRBV5-1 and TRBJ1-1; TRBD1 aligns across 7 bases. V was clipped by 0 bases and J by 1 base; unmatched bases: 0. Germline V gives CDR1 SGHRS, CDR2 YFSETQ. This CDR3 is 14 amino acids long. The CDR3 DNA is TGCGCCAGCAGCTTGGACAGGGGGAACACTGAAGCTTTCTTT. Translation: CASSLDRGNTEAFF.